The 16 T cell receptor beta chains in this list originate from one sample, sequenced in a study of blood T cell repertoires in COVID-19. TCRdb keeps only in-frame clones here, not all; method: immunoSEQ multiplex PCR. Here the sample spans roughly 160,000 clones, around two thirds being singletons. Sequencing input: peripheral blood. These receptors were collected from a woman at least 80 years old with acute or convalescent COVID-19.

The V and J genes are TRBV19 and TRBJ1-5; 7 bases agree with TRBD1. With 7 bases clipped from V and 7 bases from J, the junction kept 7 bases outside the gene matches. CDR3 length: 13 residues. Germline V gene data show CDR1 as LNHDA and CDR2 as SQIVND (reference sequence). The CDR3 loop reads CASTTGVRQPQHF. The CDR3 coding sequence is TGTGCCAGTACTACAGGGGTAAGGCAGCCCCAGCATTTT.

With respect to this clone: The same CDR3 also results from other DNA sequences found in this sample. V is TRBV28 and J is TRBJ2-7; TRBD1 is a possible D gene (6 bases). This CDR3 is 15 amino acids long. V lost 2 bases, J lost 2 bases, and 13 bases lay in between. In germline, CDR1 is MDHEN, CDR2 SYDVKM. CDR3 DNA: TGTGCCAGCAGTTTAAGGCAGGGGATGCCCTACGAGCAGTACTTC. This sequence encodes CASSLRQGMPYEQYF.

The rearrangement uses TRBV6-5 and TRBJ1-5; D is uncertain. This CDR3 spans 15 amino acids. Germline V gene sequence: CDR1 MNHEY, CDR2 SVGAGI. V lost 6 bases to trimming and J lost 2 bases, with 14 bases between them. The CDR3 reads CASSAGSAGNQPQHF. As DNA, the CDR3 is TGTGCCAGCAGCGCGGGATCGGCGGGCAATCAGCCCCAGCATTTT.

There are a few counts of this clone. Compared with germline, one end of the junction differs, possibly owing to a read error. The V and J genes are TRBV6-1 and TRBJ2-3, with 8 bases matching TRBD2. The CDR3 length is 14 residues. Germline CDR1 MNHNS, CDR2 SASEGT. The CDR3 loop reads CASREAGVVDTQYF. CDR3 in DNA: TGTGCCAGCAGGGAAGCGGGAGTGGTGGATACGCAGTATTTT.

V usage is TRBV5-3 and J usage is TRBJ2-1; no definite D call. TRBV5-3 is filed as an ORF, its function uncertain. Trimming removed 0 bases from V and 2 bases from J, with 9 bases in between. This CDR3 contains 15 residues. CDR3 nucleotide sequence: TGTGCCAGAAGCTTGGGGGCGCCGCCCTACAATGAGCAGTTCTTC. As protein: CARSLGAPPYNEQFF.

The V call is TRBV20-1, the J call TRBJ2-1; 11 nucleotides align to TRBD2. The CDR3 consists of 15 residues. CDR1 DFQATT and CDR2 SNEGSKA come from the germline V gene (reference sequence). J was trimmed by 3 bases and V by 6 bases; bases with no gene match: 7. The CDR3 spells CSASEGTSGYNEQFF. DNA for the CDR3: TGCAGTGCCAGTGAGGGGACTAGCGGCTACAATGAGCAGTTCTTC.

The chain joins TRBV12-3 or TRBV12-4 to TRBJ2-7, with TRBD1 as a possible D gene (5 bases). V was pared by 6 bases and J by 4 bases, with 10 bases between. The CDR3 has 12 amino acids. The CDR3: CASSPQGYEQYF. The CDR3, as DNA: TGTGCCAGCAGCCCCCAGGGATACGAGCAGTACTTC.

This clone was observed a single time. V is TRBV19 and J is TRBJ2-7; 13 bases agree with TRBD2. The length of the CDR3 is 15 residues. The trim removed 0 bases at V and 6 bases at J, leaving 2 bases unmatched. CDR1 and CDR2 from the germline V gene are LNHDA and SQIVND (reference sequence). The CDR3 loop is CASSIETSGRSEQYF. CDR3 bases: TGTGCCAGTAGTATAGAGACTAGCGGGAGGTCCGAGCAGTACTTC.

This chain uses TRBV28 with TRBJ1-1; maybe TRBD1 (6 bases). The germline V gene has CDR1 MDHEN and CDR2 SYDVKM. There are 14 residues in the CDR3. V was shortened by 7 bases and J by 2 bases, with 14 bases between the two germline ends. This CDR3 is CASTPGQFNTEAFF. CDR3 bases: TGTGCCAGCACCCCTGGACAGTTCAACACTGAAGCTTTCTTT. Together with reference TRBV28 and TRBJ1-1, the CDR3 gives the full variable domain: DVKVTQSSRYLVKRTGEKVFLECVQDMDHENMFWYRQDPGLGLRLIYFSYDVKMKEKGDIPEGYSVSREKKERFSLILESASTNQTSMYLCASTPGQFNTEAFFGQGTRLTVV.

This clone was counted at least ten times. The rearrangement uses TRBV24-1 and TRBJ1-5; 9 bases are shared with TRBD1. With 7 bases clipped from V and 2 bases from J, the junction kept 2 bases outside the gene matches. Germline V CDR1 and CDR2: KGHDR, SFDVKD. This CDR3 comprises 14 residues. In nucleotides, the CDR3 is TGTGCCACCAGACAGGGGGCAGGCAATCAGCCCCAGCATTTT. Protein product: CATRQGAGNQPQHF.

This chain uses TRBV24-1 with TRBJ1-5; 9 bases are shared with TRBD1. Germline V CDR1 and CDR2: KGHDR, SFDVKD. Trimming at V came to 7 bases and at J to 5 bases, leaving 2 bases not matched to a gene. This CDR3 comprises 13 residues. Here the CDR3 DNA reads TGTGCCACCAGGGACAGGGGCGATCAGCCCCAGCATTTT. Translation gives CATRDRGDQPQHF.

The gene calls are TRBV7-2 and TRBJ2-1, with 7 bases identical to TRBD2. The V segment lost 4 bases and the J segment 4 bases; nucleotides outside the gene matches: 13. The germline CDR1 and CDR2 sequences are SGHTA and FQGNSA. The CDR3 is 17 amino acids. The CDR3 DNA reads as TGTGCCAGCAGCTCCGTCGGGGCAGCGGGAAGATACAATGAGCAGTTCTTC. Translated: CASSSVGAAGRYNEQFF.

The genes are TRBV24-1 and TRBJ2-3; the D gene is possibly TRBD2 (5 bases). The CDR3 totals 14 residues. Germline CDR1 is KGHDR and CDR2 is SFDVKD. Trimming took off 5 bases at V and 6 bases at J, with 14 bases between the two ends. The CDR3 region has the DNA TGTGCCACCAGTGCCGCGCCCGGACTGGATACGCAGTATTTT. Translated: CATSAAPGLDTQYF.

This sequence joins TRBV3-1 (or the pseudogene TRBV3-2) and TRBJ2-1, with D possibly being TRBD2 (6 bases). V lost 1 base to trimming and J lost 2 bases, with 9 bases between them. Germline CDR1 LGHDT, CDR2 YNNKEL (reference sequence). The CDR3 has 15 amino acids. The CDR3 region has the DNA TGTGCCAGCAGCCAAGGCGGGACGACCTACAATGAGCAGTTCTTC. Its translation is CASSQGGTTYNEQFF.

V gene TRBV1 combines with J gene TRBJ2-2; TRBD2 was called by the table and not checked on the DNA. TRBV1 is a pseudogene locus. This CDR3 is built from 18 residues. The CDR3 nucleotides are TGCACCAGCAGCCAAGATCAACCTAGGGAGGTGATCACCGGGGAGCTGTTTTTT. Its translation: CTSSQDQPREVITGELFF.

V and J are TRBV12-3 or TRBV12-4 and TRBJ2-5; 7 bases are a match to TRBD1. This CDR3 is 13 amino acids long. Germline trimming cut 6 bases from V and 7 bases from J; bases unmatched to any gene: 8. The CDR3 region is CASRPTGAGTQYF. DNA of the CDR3: TGTGCCAGCAGGCCCACAGGGGCGGGGACCCAGTACTTC.